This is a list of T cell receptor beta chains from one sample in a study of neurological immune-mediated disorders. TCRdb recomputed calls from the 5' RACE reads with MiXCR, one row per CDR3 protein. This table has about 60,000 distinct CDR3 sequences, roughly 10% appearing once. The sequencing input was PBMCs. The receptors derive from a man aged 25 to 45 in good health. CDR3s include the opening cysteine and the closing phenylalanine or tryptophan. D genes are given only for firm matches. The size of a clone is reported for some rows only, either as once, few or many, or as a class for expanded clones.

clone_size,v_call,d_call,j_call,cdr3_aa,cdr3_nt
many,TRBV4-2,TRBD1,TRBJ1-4,CASSQGTGVEKLFF,TGTGCCAGCAGCCAAGGGACAGGGGTTGAAAAACTGTTTTTT
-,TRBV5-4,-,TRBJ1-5,CASSSAGDLKPQHF,TGTGCCAGCAGCTCGGCGGGGGACCTGAAGCCCCAGCATTTT
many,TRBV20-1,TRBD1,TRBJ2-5,CSATRPTGGSGETQYF,TGCAGTGCGACACGGCCCACAGGGGGCTCGGGTGAGACCCAGTACTTC
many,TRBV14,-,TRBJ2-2,CASSQGGGNTGELFF,TGTGCCAGCAGCCAAGGTGGAGGGAACACCGGGGAGCTGTTTTTT
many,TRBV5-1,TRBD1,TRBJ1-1,CASSLVTGGALGTEAFF,TGCGCCAGCAGCTTGGTCACAGGGGGCGCTTTGGGCACTGAAGCTTTCTTT
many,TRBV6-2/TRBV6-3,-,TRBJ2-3,CASSSPPTDTQYF,TGTGCCAGCAGTTCCCCCCCAACAGATACGCAGTATTTT
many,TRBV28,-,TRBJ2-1,CASSLISSSYNEQFF,TGTGCCAGCAGTTTGATATCAAGCTCCTACAATGAGCAGTTCTTC
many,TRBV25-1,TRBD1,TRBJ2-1,CASRQGASNEQFF,TGTGCCAGCAGACAGGGGGCGAGTAATGAGCAGTTCTTC
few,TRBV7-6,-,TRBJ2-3,CASSFGPRRSTDTQYF,TGTGCCAGCAGCTTTGGGCCAAGGCGGAGCACAGATACGCAGTATTTT
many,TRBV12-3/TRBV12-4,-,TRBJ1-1,CASRQGGGNTEAFF,TGTGCCAGCAGGCAAGGGGGGGGGAACACTGAAGCTTTCTTT
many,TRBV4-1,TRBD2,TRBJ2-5,CASSQDGTSGSPGETQYF,TGCGCCAGCAGCCAAGATGGGACTAGCGGGAGCCCCGGGGAGACCCAGTACTTC
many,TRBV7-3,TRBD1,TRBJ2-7,CASSADRVNEQYF,TGTGCCAGCAGCGCCGACAGGGTGAACGAGCAGTACTTC
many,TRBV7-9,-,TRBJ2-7,CASSQTGLEQYF,TGTGCCAGCAGCCAGACGGGGTTGGAGCAGTACTTC
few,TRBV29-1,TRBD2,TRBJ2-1,CSSNGLVGGGDEQFF,TGCAGCTCTAACGGACTAGTGGGGGGGGGTGATGAGCAGTTCTTC
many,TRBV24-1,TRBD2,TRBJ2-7,CATSDPTSGTYEQYF,TGTGCCACCAGTGATCCGACTAGCGGTACCTACGAGCAGTACTTC
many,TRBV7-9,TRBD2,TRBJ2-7,CASSLISSGRPPSYEQYF,TGTGCCAGCAGCTTAATTTCTAGCGGGAGGCCCCCCTCCTACGAGCAGTACTTC
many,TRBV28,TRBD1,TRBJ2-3,CASSTGQWEGSTDTQYF,TGTGCCAGCAGCACGGGACAGTGGGAAGGCAGCACAGATACGCAGTATTTT
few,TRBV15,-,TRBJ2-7,CATSRGDMDYEQYF,TGTGCCACCAGCAGAGGGGACATGGACTACGAGCAGTACTTC
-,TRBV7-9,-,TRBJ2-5,CASSRTAYQETQYF,TGTGCCAGCAGCCGCACAGCGTACCAAGAGACCCAGTACTTC
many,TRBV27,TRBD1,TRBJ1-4,CASSNRGGNEKLFF,TGTGCCAGCTCGAACAGGGGCGGAAATGAAAAACTGTTTTTT
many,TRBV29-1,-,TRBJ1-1,CSAGSPQGTEAFF,TGCAGCGCTGGTTCACCCCAGGGGACTGAAGCTTTCTTT
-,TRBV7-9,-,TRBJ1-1,CASSLNLVGGTEAFF,TGTGCCAGCAGCTTAAATCTCGTCGGGGGCACTGAAGCTTTCTTT
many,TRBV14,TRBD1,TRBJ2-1,CASSQTGPSSYNEQFF,TGTGCCAGCAGCCAGACAGGGCCGAGCTCCTACAATGAGCAGTTCTTC
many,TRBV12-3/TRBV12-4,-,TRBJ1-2,CASSFEGRGYTF,TGTGCCAGCAGTTTCGAGGGTCGAGGCTACACCTTC
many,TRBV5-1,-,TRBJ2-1,CASSTGGEQFF,TGCGCCAGCAGCACAGGTGGTGAGCAGTTCTTC
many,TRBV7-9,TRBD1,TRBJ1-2,CASSLTTGGNGYTF,TGTGCCAGCAGCTTAACGACAGGGGGTAATGGCTACACCTTC
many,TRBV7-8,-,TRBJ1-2,CASSRRGVGERGYTF,TGTGCCAGCAGCCGGCGAGGGGTAGGGGAGAGAGGCTACACCTTC
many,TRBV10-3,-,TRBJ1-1,CAISERVRGEAFF,TGTGCCATCAGCGAACGGGTTCGTGGTGAAGCTTTCTTT